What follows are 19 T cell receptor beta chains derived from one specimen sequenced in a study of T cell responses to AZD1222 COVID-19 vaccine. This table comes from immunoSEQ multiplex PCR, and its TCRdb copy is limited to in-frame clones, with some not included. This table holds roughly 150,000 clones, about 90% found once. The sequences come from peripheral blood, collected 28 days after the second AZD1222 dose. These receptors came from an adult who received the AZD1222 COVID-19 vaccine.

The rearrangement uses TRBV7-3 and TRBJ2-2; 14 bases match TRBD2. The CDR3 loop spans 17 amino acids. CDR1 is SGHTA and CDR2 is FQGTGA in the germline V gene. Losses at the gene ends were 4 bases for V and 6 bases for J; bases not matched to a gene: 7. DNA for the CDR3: TGTGCCAGCAGCTCCCAGACTAGCGGGAGGGGGTCCGGGGAGCTGTTTTTT. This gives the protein CASSSQTSGRGSGELFF.

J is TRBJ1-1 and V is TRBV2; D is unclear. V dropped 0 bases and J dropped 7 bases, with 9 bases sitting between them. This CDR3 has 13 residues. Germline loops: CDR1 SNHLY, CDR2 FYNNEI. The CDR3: CASSEALRGEAFF. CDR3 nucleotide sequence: TGTGCCAGCAGTGAAGCGCTTCGGGGTGAAGCTTTCTTT.

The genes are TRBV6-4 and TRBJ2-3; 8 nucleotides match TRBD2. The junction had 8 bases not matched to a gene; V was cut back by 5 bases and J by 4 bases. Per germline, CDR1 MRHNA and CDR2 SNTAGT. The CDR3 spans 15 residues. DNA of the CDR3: TGTGCCAGCAGTCCCGGGACTAGTGGTCCAGATACGCAGTATTTT. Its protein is CASSPGTSGPDTQYF.

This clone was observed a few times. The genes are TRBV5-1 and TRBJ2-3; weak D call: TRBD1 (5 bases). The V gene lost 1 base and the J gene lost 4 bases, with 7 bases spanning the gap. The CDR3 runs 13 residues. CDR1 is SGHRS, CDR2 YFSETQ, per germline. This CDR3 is CASSLQGADTQYF. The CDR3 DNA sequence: TGCGCCAGCAGCTTGCAGGGTGCAGATACGCAGTATTTT.

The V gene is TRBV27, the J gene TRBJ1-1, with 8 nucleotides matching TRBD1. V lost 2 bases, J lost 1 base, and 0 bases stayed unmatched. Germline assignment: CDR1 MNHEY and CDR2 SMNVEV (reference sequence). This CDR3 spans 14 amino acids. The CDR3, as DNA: TGTGCCAGCAGTTTACAGGGGGCGAACACTGAAGCTTTCTTT. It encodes CASSLQGANTEAFF.

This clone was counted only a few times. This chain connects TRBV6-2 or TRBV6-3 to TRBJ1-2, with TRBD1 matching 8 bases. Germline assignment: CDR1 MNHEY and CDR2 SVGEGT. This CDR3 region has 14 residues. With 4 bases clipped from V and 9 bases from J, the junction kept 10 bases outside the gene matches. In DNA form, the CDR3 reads TGTGCCAGCAGTTCCGCCGACAGGGGATGGAGCTACACCTTC. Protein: CASSSADRGWSYTF.

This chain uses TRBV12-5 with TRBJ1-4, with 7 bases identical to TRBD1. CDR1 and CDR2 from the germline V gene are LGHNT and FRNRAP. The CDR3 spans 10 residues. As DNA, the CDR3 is TGTGCCACGGGACAGGAAAAACTGTTTTTT. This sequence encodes CATGQEKLFF.

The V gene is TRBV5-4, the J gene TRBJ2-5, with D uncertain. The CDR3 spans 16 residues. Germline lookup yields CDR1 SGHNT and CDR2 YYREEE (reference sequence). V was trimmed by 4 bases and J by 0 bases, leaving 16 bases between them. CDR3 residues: CASSPVGQRNQETQYF. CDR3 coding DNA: TGTGCCAGCAGCCCCGTTGGTCAACGGAACCAAGAGACCCAGTACTTC.

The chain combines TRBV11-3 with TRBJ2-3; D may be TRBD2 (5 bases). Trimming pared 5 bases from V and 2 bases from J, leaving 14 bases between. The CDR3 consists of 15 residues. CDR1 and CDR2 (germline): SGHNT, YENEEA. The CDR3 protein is CASSARVLDTDTQYF. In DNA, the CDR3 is TGTGCCAGCAGCGCGCGGGTACTCGACACAGATACGCAGTATTTT.

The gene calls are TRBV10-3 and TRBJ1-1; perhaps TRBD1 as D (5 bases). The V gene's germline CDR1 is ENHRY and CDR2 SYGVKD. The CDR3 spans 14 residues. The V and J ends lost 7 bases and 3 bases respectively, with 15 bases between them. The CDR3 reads CAITSGTPDTEAFF. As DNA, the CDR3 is TGTGCCATCACTTCCGGGACCCCGGACACTGAAGCTTTCTTT.

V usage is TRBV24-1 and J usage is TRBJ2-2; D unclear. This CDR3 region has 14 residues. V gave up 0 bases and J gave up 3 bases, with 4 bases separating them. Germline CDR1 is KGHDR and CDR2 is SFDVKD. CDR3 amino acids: CATSDLSDTGELFF. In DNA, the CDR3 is TGTGCCACCAGTGATTTGTCGGACACCGGGGAGCTGTTTTTT.

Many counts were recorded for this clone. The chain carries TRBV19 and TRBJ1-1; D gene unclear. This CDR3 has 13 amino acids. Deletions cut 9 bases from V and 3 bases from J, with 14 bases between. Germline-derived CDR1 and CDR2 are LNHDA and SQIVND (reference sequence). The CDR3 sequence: CASSYRGYTEAFF. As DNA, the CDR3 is TGTGCCAGCTCTTACAGAGGGTACACTGAAGCTTTCTTT.

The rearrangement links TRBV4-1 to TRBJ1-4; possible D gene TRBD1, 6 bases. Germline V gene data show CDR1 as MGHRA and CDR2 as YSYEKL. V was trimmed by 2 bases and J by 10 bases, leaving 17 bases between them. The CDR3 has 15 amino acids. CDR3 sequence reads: CASSQLTGFTGKLFF. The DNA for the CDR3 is TGCGCCAGCAGCCAATTAACAGGGTTTACTGGAAAACTGTTTTTT.

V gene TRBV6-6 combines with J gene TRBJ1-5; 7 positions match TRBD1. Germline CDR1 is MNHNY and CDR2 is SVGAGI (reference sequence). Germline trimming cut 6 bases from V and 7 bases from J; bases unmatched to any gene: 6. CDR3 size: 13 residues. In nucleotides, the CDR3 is TGTGCCAGCAGCGGACAGGTCGGGCAGCCCCAGCATTTT. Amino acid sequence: CASSGQVGQPQHF.

The chain's CDR3 is CASSYSRGGPYDEQFF. The CDR3 nucleotides read TGTGCCAGCAGTTACTCGCGGGGGGGGCCTTACGATGAGCAGTTCTTC. The rearrangement joins TRBV6-5 to TRBJ2-1; 9 nucleotides match TRBD2. Trimming cost V 0 bases and J 8 bases; bases outside gene matches: 8. The CDR3 extends over 16 amino acids. CDR1 is MNHEY and CDR2 is SVGAGI in the germline V gene.

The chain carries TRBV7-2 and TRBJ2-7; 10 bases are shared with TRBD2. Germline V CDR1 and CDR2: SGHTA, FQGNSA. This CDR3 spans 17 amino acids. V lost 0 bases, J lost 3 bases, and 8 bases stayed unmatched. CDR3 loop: CASSLALRASGSYEQYF. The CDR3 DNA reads TGTGCCAGCAGCTTAGCCCTCCGGGCTAGCGGGAGCTACGAGCAGTACTTC.

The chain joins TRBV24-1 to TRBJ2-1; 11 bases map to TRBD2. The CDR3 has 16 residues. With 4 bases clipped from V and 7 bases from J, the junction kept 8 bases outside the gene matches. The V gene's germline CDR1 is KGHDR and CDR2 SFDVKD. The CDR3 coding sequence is TGTGCCACCAGTGACCACACTAGCGGGGGCCGGAATGAGCAGTTCTTC. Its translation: CATSDHTSGGRNEQFF.

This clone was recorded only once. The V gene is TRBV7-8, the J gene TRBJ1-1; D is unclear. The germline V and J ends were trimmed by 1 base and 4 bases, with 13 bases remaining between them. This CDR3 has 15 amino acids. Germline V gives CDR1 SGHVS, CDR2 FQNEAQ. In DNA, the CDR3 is TGTGCCAGCAGCTTAGTGGTGGGGAGGATCACTGAAGCTTTCTTT. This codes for CASSLVVGRITEAFF.

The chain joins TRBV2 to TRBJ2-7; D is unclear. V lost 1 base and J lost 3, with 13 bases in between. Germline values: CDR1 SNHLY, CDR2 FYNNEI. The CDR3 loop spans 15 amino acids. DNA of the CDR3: TGTGCCAGCAGTGAAGATCAGTCCCTCTTCTACGAGCAGTACTTC. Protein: CASSEDQSLFYEQYF.